This TCR beta chain came from a study of T-cell reconstitution after alpha-beta-depleted transplantation in children. It was with unique molecular identifiers that the TCRbeta library was prepared. MiXCR, run by TCRdb on the PCR reads, gives a single entry per CDR3 protein. The sample consists of hundreds of thousands of distinct CDR3 sequences, about 24% of them appearing once. The germline gives CDR1 MNHEY, CDR2 SMNVEV (reference sequence). The CDR3 is 14 residues long. With V trimmed by 6 bases and J by 4 bases, 3 bases remained unmatched. This chain joins TRBV27 and TRBJ2-7; 13 nucleotides line up with TRBD2. This TCR derives from a female patient aged 2 to 10 who had a stem cell transplant for congenital amegakaryocytic thrombocytopenia, so the T cells may come from the graft donor. Here the sequenced sample was PBMCs, mostly from graft donor cells, taken 360 days after TCRalphabeta/CD19-depleted stem cell transplant. DNA of the CDR3: TGTGCCAGCAGACGGACTAGCGGGAGTTACGAGCAGTACTTC. This translates into CASRRTSGSYEQYF.